This is a list of T cell receptor beta chains from one sample in a study of graft-versus-host responses after intestinal transplantation. Measured with immunoSEQ multiplex PCR; TCRdb has only the in-frame clones, and not every one. The sample records about 19,000 clones, roughly 36% being singletons. Sequences were derived from alloreactive CD4+ T cells from a mixed lymphocyte reaction culture, sampled before transplantation. These receptors were obtained from a human patient who was an organ donor for intestinal transplantation. The CDR3 runs from the conserved cysteine through the conserved F or W. Fields, in order: CDR3 protein, CDR3 DNA, J gene, V gene, D gene, clone size. D genes are given only for firm matches. Only some rows state a clone size, as once, few, many or a class for expanded clones.

cdr3_aa: CASSLVLAGLSDTQYF
cdr3_nt: TGCGCCAGCAGCTTGGTCTTAGCGGGACTGTCAGATACGCAGTATTTT
j_call: TRBJ2-3
v_call: TRBV5-1
d_call: TRBD2
clone_size: NA

cdr3_aa: CASKQGTPGHLNQPQHF
cdr3_nt: TGTGCCAGCAAGCAGGGTACCCCCGGCCACCTCAATCAGCCCCAGCATTTT
j_call: TRBJ1-5
v_call: TRBV6-4
d_call: NA
clone_size: NA

cdr3_aa: CASSIRWTAVNYGYTF
cdr3_nt: TGTGCCAGTAGTATAAGGTGGACAGCCGTTAACTATGGCTACACCTTC
j_call: TRBJ1-2
v_call: TRBV19
d_call: NA
clone_size: NA

cdr3_aa: CASSYRYEQYF
cdr3_nt: TGTGCCAGCAGTTATCGCTACGAGCAGTACTTC
j_call: TRBJ2-7
v_call: TRBV28
d_call: NA
clone_size: medium-sized

cdr3_aa: CASSVLAGTYEQYF
cdr3_nt: TGTGCCAGCAGCGTCCTAGCGGGGACCTACGAGCAGTACTTC
j_call: TRBJ2-7
v_call: TRBV2
d_call: TRBD2
clone_size: few

cdr3_aa: CASSMGFRLAPSEQFF
cdr3_nt: TGTGCCAGTAGTATGGGTTTTCGACTAGCCCCGAGTGAGCAGTTCTTC
j_call: TRBJ2-1
v_call: TRBV19
d_call: TRBD2
clone_size: NA

cdr3_aa: CAWSVTGFNQPQHF
cdr3_nt: TGTGCCTGGAGTGTCACCGGATTCAATCAGCCCCAGCATTTT
j_call: TRBJ1-5
v_call: TRBV30
d_call: NA
clone_size: medium-sized

cdr3_aa: CASSQGANVLTF
cdr3_nt: TGTGCCAGCAGCCAAGGGGCCAACGTCCTGACTTTC
j_call: TRBJ2-6
v_call: TRBV9
d_call: NA
clone_size: few

cdr3_aa: CASSRDRNEQFF
cdr3_nt: TGTGCCAGCAGCAGGGACCGGAATGAGCAGTTCTTC
j_call: TRBJ2-1
v_call: TRBV11-1
d_call: NA
clone_size: few

cdr3_aa: CASTKLQETQYF
cdr3_nt: TGTGCCAGTACGAAGTTACAAGAGACCCAGTACTTC
j_call: TRBJ2-5
v_call: TRBV28
d_call: NA
clone_size: NA

cdr3_aa: CASSRQGLHTDTQYF
cdr3_nt: TGCGCCAGCAGCCGACAGGGACTCCACACAGATACGCAGTATTTT
j_call: TRBJ2-3
v_call: TRBV5-1
d_call: NA
clone_size: NA

cdr3_aa: CASRLSLVSGSFGETQYF
cdr3_nt: TGTGCCAGCAGGTTATCCCTGGTTAGCGGGAGTTTTGGAGAGACCCAGTACTTC
j_call: TRBJ2-5
v_call: TRBV7-2
d_call: TRBD2
clone_size: few

cdr3_aa: CAISAQNRGDTEAFF
cdr3_nt: TGTGCCATCAGTGCCCAGAATAGAGGGGACACTGAAGCTTTCTTT
j_call: TRBJ1-1
v_call: TRBV10-3
d_call: NA
clone_size: few

cdr3_aa: CASSLAGGPETQYF
cdr3_nt: TGTGCCAGCAGTTTAGCGGGAGGGCCGGAGACCCAGTACTTC
j_call: TRBJ2-5
v_call: TRBV5-4
d_call: TRBD2
clone_size: NA

cdr3_aa: CAWRPQGGLAKNIQYF
cdr3_nt: TGTGCCTGGAGACCGCAGGGCGGTCTGGCCAAAAACATTCAGTACTTC
j_call: TRBJ2-4
v_call: TRBV30
d_call: NA
clone_size: few

cdr3_aa: CASSQGNRAEAFF
cdr3_nt: TGTGCCAGCAGCCAAGGCAATCGGGCAGAAGCTTTCTTT
j_call: TRBJ1-1
v_call: TRBV4-1
d_call: NA
clone_size: few

cdr3_aa: CASSADLSGANVLTF
cdr3_nt: TGCGCCAGCAGCGCAGATCTCTCTGGGGCCAACGTCCTGACTTTC
j_call: TRBJ2-6
v_call: TRBV5-1
d_call: NA
clone_size: NA

cdr3_aa: CASSLGLAEAYEQYF
cdr3_nt: TGTGCCAGCAGCTTGGGACTAGCGGAGGCCTACGAGCAGTACTTC
j_call: TRBJ2-7
v_call: TRBV5-4
d_call: TRBD2
clone_size: NA

cdr3_aa: CASGGRQGTGELFF
cdr3_nt: TGTGCCAGCGGAGGGAGGCAAGGCACCGGGGAGCTGTTTTTT
j_call: TRBJ2-2
v_call: TRBV6-6
d_call: NA
clone_size: few

cdr3_aa: CASSGGDWDTAYEQYF
cdr3_nt: TGTGCCAGCAGTGGGGGCGACTGGGACACCGCCTACGAGCAGTACTTC
j_call: TRBJ2-7
v_call: TRBV6-4
d_call: NA
clone_size: NA

cdr3_aa: CASSLPDRDTQYF
cdr3_nt: TGTGCCAGCAGTTTACCGGACAGGGATACGCAGTATTTT
j_call: TRBJ2-3
v_call: TRBV28
d_call: TRBD1
clone_size: NA

cdr3_aa: CASMTANTGELFF
cdr3_nt: TGCGCCAGCATGACGGCGAACACCGGGGAGCTGTTTTTT
j_call: TRBJ2-2
v_call: TRBV10-1
d_call: NA
clone_size: NA

cdr3_aa: CSATEETQYF
cdr3_nt: TGCAGTGCTACAGAAGAGACCCAGTACTTC
j_call: TRBJ2-5
v_call: TRBV20-1
d_call: NA
clone_size: few

cdr3_aa: CASSIVLVSTDTQYF
cdr3_nt: TGTGCCAGTAGTATAGTTTTAGTGAGCACAGATACGCAGTATTTT
j_call: TRBJ2-3
v_call: TRBV19
d_call: NA
clone_size: NA

cdr3_aa: CAISEDLVADTQYF
cdr3_nt: TGTGCCATCAGTGAGGACCTAGTGGCAGATACGCAGTATTTT
j_call: TRBJ2-3
v_call: TRBV10-3
d_call: NA
clone_size: few

cdr3_aa: CASSLGSSPAGYTF
cdr3_nt: TGTGCCAGCAGCTTGGGCAGCTCTCCCGCTGGCTACACCTTC
j_call: TRBJ1-2
v_call: TRBV5-4
d_call: NA
clone_size: NA

cdr3_aa: CASSLGLAGVQETQYF
cdr3_nt: TGTGCCAGCAGCTTGGGACTAGCGGGAGTACAAGAGACCCAGTACTTC
j_call: TRBJ2-5
v_call: TRBV5-4
d_call: TRBD2
clone_size: NA